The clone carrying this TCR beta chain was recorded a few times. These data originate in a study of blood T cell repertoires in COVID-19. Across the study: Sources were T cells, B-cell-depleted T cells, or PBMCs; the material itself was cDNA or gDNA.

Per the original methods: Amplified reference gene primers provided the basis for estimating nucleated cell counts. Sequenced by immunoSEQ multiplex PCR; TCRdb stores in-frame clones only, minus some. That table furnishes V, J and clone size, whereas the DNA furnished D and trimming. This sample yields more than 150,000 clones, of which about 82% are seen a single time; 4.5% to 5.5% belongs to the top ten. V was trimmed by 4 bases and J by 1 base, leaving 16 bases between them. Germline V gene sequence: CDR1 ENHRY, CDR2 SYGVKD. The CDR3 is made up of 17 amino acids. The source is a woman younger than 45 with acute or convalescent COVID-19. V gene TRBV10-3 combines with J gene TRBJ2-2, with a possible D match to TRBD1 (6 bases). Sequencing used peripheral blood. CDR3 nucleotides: TGTGCCATCAGTGTGAGTGAGGGGGTACTGAACACCGGGGAGCTGTTTTTT. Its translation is CAISVSEGVLNTGELFF.